The clone carrying this T cell receptor beta chain was seen only a few times. The target antigen is unknown. Isolated RNA was reverse transcribed in full, so expressed TCRB transcripts were sequenced. Generated by immunoSEQ multiplex PCR, the TCRdb table keeps only in-frame clones and is missing some. The sample consists of approximately 730,000 clones, roughly 12% of them appearing once. This sample was included in a study of beta chain features in type 1 diabetes. Overall study findings and caveats: People with Type 1 diabetes carried modestly yet significantly shorter TCRB CDR3s in all four CD4+ subsets.

This CDR3 has 16 amino acids. Trimming at V came to 2 bases and at J to 4 bases, leaving 10 bases not matched to a gene. Germline CDR1 MNHNY, CDR2 SVGAGI (reference sequence). By way of CD45RO/CCR7/CD25/CD127/CD95/CD27, the CD4+ regulatory, stem cell-like memory, central memory and naive cells were sorted. This rearrangement joins TRBV6-6 to TRBJ1-2; 7 nucleotides line up with TRBD1. The sequence was collected from a man aged 18-30 years with type 1 diabetes. Sequencing was done on a sample of naive CD4+ T cells from blood. CDR3 coding DNA: TGTGCCAGCAGTTACCTCAGCGGGACAGCCCTCTATGGCTACACCTTC. This gives the protein CASSYLSGTALYGYTF.